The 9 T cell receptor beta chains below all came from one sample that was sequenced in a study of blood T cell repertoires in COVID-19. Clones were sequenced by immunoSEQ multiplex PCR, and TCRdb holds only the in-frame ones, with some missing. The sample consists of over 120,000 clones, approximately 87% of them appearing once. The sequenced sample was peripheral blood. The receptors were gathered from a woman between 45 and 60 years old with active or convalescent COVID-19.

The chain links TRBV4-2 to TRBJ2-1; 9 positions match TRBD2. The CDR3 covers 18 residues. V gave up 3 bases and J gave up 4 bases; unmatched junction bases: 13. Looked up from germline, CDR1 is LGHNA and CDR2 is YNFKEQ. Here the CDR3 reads CASSQVAGGFRAYNEQFF. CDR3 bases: TGTGCCAGCAGCCAGGTTGCGGGAGGGTTCAGGGCTTACAATGAGCAGTTCTTC.

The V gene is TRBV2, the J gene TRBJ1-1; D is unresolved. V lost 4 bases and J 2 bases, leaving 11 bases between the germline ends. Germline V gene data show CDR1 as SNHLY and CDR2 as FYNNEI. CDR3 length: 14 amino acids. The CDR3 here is CASSGQRGNTEAFF. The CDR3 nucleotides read TGTGCCAGCAGTGGCCAGCGAGGAAACACTGAAGCTTTCTTT.

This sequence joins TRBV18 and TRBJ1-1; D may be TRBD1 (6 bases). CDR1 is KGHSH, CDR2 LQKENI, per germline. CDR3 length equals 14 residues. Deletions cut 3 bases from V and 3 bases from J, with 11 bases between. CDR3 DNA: TGTGCCAGCTCACCCCAAAAGGGGGACACTGAAGCTTTCTTT. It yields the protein CASSPQKGDTEAFF.

The CDR3 spells CATSREGDRGTEAFF. The CDR3 bases are TGTGCCACCAGCAGAGAGGGGGACAGGGGCACTGAAGCTTTCTTT. V is TRBV15 and J is TRBJ1-1; 10 nucleotides agree with TRBD1. The CDR3 is 15 residues long. The germline gives CDR1 LNHNV, CDR2 YYDKDF (reference sequence). Trimming removed 0 bases from V and 4 bases from J; junction bases left unmatched: 2.

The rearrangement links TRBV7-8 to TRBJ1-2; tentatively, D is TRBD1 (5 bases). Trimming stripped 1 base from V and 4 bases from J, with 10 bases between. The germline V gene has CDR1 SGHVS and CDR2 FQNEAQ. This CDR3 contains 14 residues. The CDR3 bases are TGTGCCAGCAGCTTAGGCCAGGGAGGCTATGGCTACACCTTC. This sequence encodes CASSLGQGGYGYTF.

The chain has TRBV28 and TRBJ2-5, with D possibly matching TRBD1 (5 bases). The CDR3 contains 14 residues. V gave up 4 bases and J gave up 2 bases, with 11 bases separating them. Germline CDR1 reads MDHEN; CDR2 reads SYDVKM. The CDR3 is CASSWVQVQETQYF. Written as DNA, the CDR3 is TGTGCCAGCAGTTGGGTACAGGTTCAAGAGACCCAGTACTTC. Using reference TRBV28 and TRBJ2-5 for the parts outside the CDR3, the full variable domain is DVKVTQSSRYLVKRTGEKVFLECVQDMDHENMFWYRQDPGLGLRLIYFSYDVKMKEKGDIPEGYSVSREKKERFSLILESASTNQTSMYLCASSWVQVQETQYFGPGTRLLVL.

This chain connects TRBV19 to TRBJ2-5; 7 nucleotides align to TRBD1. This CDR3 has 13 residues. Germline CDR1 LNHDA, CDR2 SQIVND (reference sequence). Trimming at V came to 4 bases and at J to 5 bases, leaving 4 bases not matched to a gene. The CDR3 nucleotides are TGTGCCAGTAGTAGAGACAGGGTGGAGACCCAGTACTTC. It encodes CASSRDRVETQYF.

The CDR3 DNA follows: TGTGCCACCAGCAGTCGACAGGCCGGAAAAAAACTGTTTTTT. Translated: CATSSRQAGKKLFF. V usage is TRBV15 and J usage is TRBJ1-4; possibly TRBD1 for D (6 bases). Between the trimmed V and J ends, which lost 3 bases and 9 bases, there was a span of 14 bases. The CDR3 runs 14 residues. Looked up from germline, CDR1 is LNHNV and CDR2 is YYDKDF (reference sequence). Full variable domain (remainder filled in from reference TRBV15 and TRBJ1-4): DAMVIQNPRYQVTQFGKPVTLSCSQTLNHNVMYWYQQKSSQAPKLLFHYYDKDFNNEADTPDNFQSRRPNTSFCFLDIRSPGLGDTAMYLCATSSRQAGKKLFFGSGTQLSVL.

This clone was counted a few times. The CDR3 DNA sequence: TGTGCCAGCAGCTTTACTAGCCCCACCTACGAGCAGTACTTC. It is translated as CASSFTSPTYEQYF. This chain connects TRBV7-9 to TRBJ2-7, with D tentatively TRBD2 (6 bases). The CDR3 loop spans 14 amino acids. Germline-derived CDR1 and CDR2 are SEHNR and FQNEAQ (reference sequence). V lost 3 bases, J lost 2 bases, and 11 bases lay in between.